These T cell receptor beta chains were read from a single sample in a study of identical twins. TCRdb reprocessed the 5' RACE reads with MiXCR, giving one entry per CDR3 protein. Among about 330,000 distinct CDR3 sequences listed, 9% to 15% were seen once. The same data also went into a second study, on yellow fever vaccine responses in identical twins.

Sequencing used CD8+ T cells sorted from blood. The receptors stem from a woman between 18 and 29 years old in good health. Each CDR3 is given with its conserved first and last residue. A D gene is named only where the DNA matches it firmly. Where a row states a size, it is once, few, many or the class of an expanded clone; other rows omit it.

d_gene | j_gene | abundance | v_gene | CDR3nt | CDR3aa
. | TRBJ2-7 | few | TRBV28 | TGTGCCAGCAGTTCCCCGGTTAGCTCCTACGAGCAGTACTTC | CASSSPVSSYEQYF
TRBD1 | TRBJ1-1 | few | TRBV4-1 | TGCGCCAGCAAACAGGGGCTCTCCCCTGAAGCTTTCTTT | CASKQGLSPEAFF
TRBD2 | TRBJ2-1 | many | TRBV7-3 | TGTGCCAGCAGCTCGCTAGGCGGGAGCGGCGATGAGCAGTTCTTC | CASSSLGGSGDEQFF
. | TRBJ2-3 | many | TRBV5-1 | TGCGCCAGCAGCTTGGACAGGGCCCGGAGCACAGATACGCAGTATTTT | CASSLDRARSTDTQYF
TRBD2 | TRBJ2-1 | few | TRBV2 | TGTGCCAGCAGTGAAATTGTTGGCGGGGGGTCCTACAATGAGCAGTTCTTC | CASSEIVGGGSYNEQFF
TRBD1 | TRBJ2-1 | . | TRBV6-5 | TGTGCCAGCAGTTACGGGACAGTTAACAATGAGCAGTTCTTC | CASSYGTVNNEQFF
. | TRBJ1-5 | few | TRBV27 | TGTGCCAGCAGCCGAGTACAATCGGGACTGGGTAGCAATCAGCCCCAGCATTTT | CASSRVQSGLGSNQPQHF
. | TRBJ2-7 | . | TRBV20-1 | TGCAGTGCTAGAGATACTGGGACCTCTTCCTACGAGCAGTACTTC | CSARDTGTSSYEQYF
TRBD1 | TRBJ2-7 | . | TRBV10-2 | TGCGCCAGCAGCCGGGACAGGGCTGCCTGGGAGCAGTACTTC | CASSRDRAAWEQYF
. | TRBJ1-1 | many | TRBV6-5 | TGTGCCAGCAGTCACGGGACCACGACTGAAGCTTTCTTT | CASSHGTTTEAFF
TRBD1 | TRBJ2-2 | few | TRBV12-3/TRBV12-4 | TGTGCCAGCAGTTCCCGACAGGGGGTCGGGGAGCTGTTTTTT | CASSSRQGVGELFF
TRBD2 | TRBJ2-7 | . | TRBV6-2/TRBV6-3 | TGTGCCAGCAGTTACGGCGGGAGGGCCCACGAGCAGTACTTC | CASSYGGRAHEQYF
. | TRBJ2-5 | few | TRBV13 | TGTGCCAGCAGCCCCTTTGGGGAAAAAGAGACCCAGTACTTC | CASSPFGEKETQYF
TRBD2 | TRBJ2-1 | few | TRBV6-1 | TGTGCCAGCAAAGCGGGAGGCCCAAGCTCCTACAATGAGCAGTTCTTC | CASKAGGPSSYNEQFF
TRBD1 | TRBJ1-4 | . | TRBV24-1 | TGTGCCACCAGCAAAGGAGAGGGGGCGCCGACTAATGAAAAACTGTTTTTT | CATSKGEGAPTNEKLFF
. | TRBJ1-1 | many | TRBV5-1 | TGCGCCAGCAGCACAATCATGAACACTGAAGCTTTCTTT | CASSTIMNTEAFF
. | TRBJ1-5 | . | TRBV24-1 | TGTGCCACCAGTGATTTGCAATCGGGCCAGCCCCAGCATTTT | CATSDLQSGQPQHF
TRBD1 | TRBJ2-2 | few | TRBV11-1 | TGTGCCAGCAGCTACCGACAGGGGGTAATAACGAACACCGGGGAGCTGTTTTTT | CASSYRQGVITNTGELFF
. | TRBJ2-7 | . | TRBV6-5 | TGTGCCAGCAGTTATCGGCAGGGGTGGGACGAGCAGTACTTC | CASSYRQGWDEQYF
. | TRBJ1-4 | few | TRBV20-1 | TGCAGTGCCCTGGGGGATAGGTATAATGAAAAACTGTTTTTT | CSALGDRYNEKLFF
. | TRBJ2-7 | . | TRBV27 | TGTGCCAGCCACATGGTAGGCAGGCCCAACGAGCAGTACTTC | CASHMVGRPNEQYF
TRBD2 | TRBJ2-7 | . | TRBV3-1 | TGTGCCAGCTGCCAAGGCCCCTGGTGGCGGGAGGGCTACGAGCAGTACTTC | CASCQGPWWREGYEQYF
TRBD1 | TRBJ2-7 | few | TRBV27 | TGTGCCAGCAGTCCACCATACCAGACAGGGTCGGCCCACTACGAGCAGTACTTC | CASSPPYQTGSAHYEQYF
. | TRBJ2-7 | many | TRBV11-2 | TGTGCCAGCAGCTCAGCGGGTTCCTACGAGCAGTACTTC | CASSSAGSYEQYF
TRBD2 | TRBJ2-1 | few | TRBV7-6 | TGTGCCAGCAGCTTAGCGCGGAGACTAGCGGGAGGGCTTAGCAATGAGCAGTTCTTC | CASSLARRLAGGLSNEQFF
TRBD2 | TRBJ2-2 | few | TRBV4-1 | TGCGCCAGCAGCCAAGAAGGACTAGACACCGGGGAGCTGTTTTTT | CASSQEGLDTGELFF
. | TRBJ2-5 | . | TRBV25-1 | TGTGCCAGCAGTGCCGGTCGAGGGACCCAGTACTTC | CASSAGRGTQYF
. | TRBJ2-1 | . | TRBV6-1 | TGTGCCAGCAGAACGGGTAGCTCGGGGCTCAATGAGCAGTTCTTC | CASRTGSSGLNEQFF
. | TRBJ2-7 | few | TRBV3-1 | TGTGCCAGCAGCCAAGACCGGGGATGGGCGCGGAAGGCCTACGAGCAGTACTTC | CASSQDRGWARKAYEQYF
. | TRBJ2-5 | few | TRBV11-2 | TGTGCCAGCAGCTTAGTACAGAGGGCGGGTTTTCTAGAGACCCAGTACTTC | CASSLVQRAGFLETQYF
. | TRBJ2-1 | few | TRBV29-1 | TGCAGCGTTGAAGATCACGTTGAGCAGTTCTTC | CSVEDHVEQFF
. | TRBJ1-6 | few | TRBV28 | TGTGCCAGCAGTTTGGAGGCTAACTCCTATAATTCACCCCTCCACTTT | CASSLEANSYNSPLHF
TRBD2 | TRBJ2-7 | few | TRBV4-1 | TGCGCCAGCAGCCAAGATGGACTAGCGGGATCGTACGAGCAGTACTTC | CASSQDGLAGSYEQYF
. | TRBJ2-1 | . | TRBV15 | TGTGCCACCAGCAGAGCTTCATATATTTACAATGAGCAGTTCTTC | CATSRASYIYNEQFF
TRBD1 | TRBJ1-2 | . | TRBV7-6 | TGTGCCAGCAGCTTAGGACAGGGTGATGGCTACACCTTC | CASSLGQGDGYTF
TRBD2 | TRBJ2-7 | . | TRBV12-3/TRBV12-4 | TGTGCCAGCAGTTTCGTCGCGGGAGGGTTTCCCTCCTACGAGCAGTACTTC | CASSFVAGGFPSYEQYF
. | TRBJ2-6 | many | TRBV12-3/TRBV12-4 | TGTGCCAGCAGTTTAGGGGCTACTGGGGCCAACGTCCTGACTTTC | CASSLGATGANVLTF
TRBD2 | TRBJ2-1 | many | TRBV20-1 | TGCAGTGCTGCCACTAGCGGGAGGACCTACAATGAGCAGTTCTTC | CSAATSGRTYNEQFF
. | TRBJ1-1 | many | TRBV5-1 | TGCGCCAGCAGCCCGGACAGTATGAACACTGAAGCTTTCTTT | CASSPDSMNTEAFF
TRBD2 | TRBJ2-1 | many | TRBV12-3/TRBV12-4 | TGTGCCAGCAGCCCTGGCGGACTAGCGCTCTACAATGAGCAGTTCTTC | CASSPGGLALYNEQFF
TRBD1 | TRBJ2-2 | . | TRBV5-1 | TGCGCCAGCAGCCTGGACCCGCGGGACAGGGGGAACACCGGGGAGCTGTTTTTT | CASSLDPRDRGNTGELFF
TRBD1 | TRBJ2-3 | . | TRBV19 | TGTGCCAGTAGCACAGGGGGCGCGGGCACAGATACGCAGTATTTT | CASSTGGAGTDTQYF
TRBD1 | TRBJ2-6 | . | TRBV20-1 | TGCAGTGCTTCCGGACAGGCGACCTCTGGGGCCAACGACCTGACTTTC | CSASGQATSGANDLTF
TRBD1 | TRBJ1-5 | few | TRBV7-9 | TGTGCCAGCAGAGAGGGGGCCGGTCAGCCCCAGCATTTT | CASREGAGQPQHF
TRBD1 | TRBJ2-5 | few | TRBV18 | TGTGCCAGCTCACACCGGGACAGCTATCAAGAGACCCAGTACTTC | CASSHRDSYQETQYF
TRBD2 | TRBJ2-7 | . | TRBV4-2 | TGTGCCAGCAGCCAAGAGTCGAGTAGCGGGAGTTTGTCCTACGAGCAGTACTTC | CASSQESSSGSLSYEQYF
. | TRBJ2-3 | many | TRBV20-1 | TGCAGTGCTAGAGATCTTCGAACGGGAGCTCCTGGGGATACGCAGTATTTT | CSARDLRTGAPGDTQYF
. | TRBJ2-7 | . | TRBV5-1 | TGCGCCAGCAGCTTGGGACAGTCCTTCGAGCAGTACTTC | CASSLGQSFEQYF
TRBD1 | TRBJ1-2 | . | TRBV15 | TGTGCCACCAGCTCAAGGGGGCCCTACTATGGCTACACCTTC | CATSSRGPYYGYTF
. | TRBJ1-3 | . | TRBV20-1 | TGCAGTGCTTCCCTTGGGGGTGGAAACACCATATATTTT | CSASLGGGNTIYF
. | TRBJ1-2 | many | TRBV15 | TGTGCCACCAGCAGAAGGAGGGAAATAGGTCGTGGCTACACCTTC | CATSRRREIGRGYTF
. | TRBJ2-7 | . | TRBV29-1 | TGCAGCGCTACGGGAGCTGATACCTACGAGCAGTACTTC | CSATGADTYEQYF
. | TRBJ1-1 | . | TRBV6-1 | TGTGCCAGCAGTGAAGCGCTTCGGAACACTGAAGCTTTCTTT | CASSEALRNTEAFF
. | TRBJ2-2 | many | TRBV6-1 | TGTGCCAGCAGTGCTCTGGGGGGCGCGCCCGGGGAGCTGTTTTTT | CASSALGGAPGELFF
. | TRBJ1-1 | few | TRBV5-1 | TGCGCCAGTCGTCCTCAGGATAGTGACCGGAACACTGAAGCTTTCTTT | CASRPQDSDRNTEAFF
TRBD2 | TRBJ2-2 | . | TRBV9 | TGTGCCAGCAGCGGACTAGCGGGAGGGCCGGCCACCGGGGAGCTGTTTTTT | CASSGLAGGPATGELFF
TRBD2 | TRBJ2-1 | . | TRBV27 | TGTGCCAGCACCTTAGCGGGAGAGGGGTACAATGAGCAGTTCTTC | CASTLAGEGYNEQFF
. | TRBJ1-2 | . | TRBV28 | TGTGCCAGCAGTTTCGAGGGGCTCGGCTATGGCTACACCTTC | CASSFEGLGYGYTF
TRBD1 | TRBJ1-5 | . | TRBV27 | TGTGCCAGCAGTTTGGGGGACAGCTATCAGCCCCAGCATTTT | CASSLGDSYQPQHF